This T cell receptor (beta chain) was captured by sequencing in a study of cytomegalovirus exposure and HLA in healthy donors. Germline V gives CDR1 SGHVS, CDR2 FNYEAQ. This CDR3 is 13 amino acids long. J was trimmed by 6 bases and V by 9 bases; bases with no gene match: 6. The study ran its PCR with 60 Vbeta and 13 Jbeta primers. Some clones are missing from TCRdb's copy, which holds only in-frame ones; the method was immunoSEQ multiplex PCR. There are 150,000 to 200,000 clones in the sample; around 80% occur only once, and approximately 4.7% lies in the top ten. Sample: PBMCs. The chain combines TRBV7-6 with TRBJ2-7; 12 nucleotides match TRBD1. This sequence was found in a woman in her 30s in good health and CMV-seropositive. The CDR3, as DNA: TGTGCCAGTGGGGGACAGGGGGCTGTCGAGCAGTACTTC. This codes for CASGGQGAVEQYF.